This TCR beta chain stems from a study of blood T cell repertoires in COVID-19. About the study: T cells, B-cell-depleted T cells, or PBMCs supplied cDNA or gDNA.

The V and J ends lost 4 bases and 10 bases respectively, with 14 bases between them. The CDR3 loop spans 13 amino acids. CDR1 PRHDT and CDR2 FYEKMQ come from the germline V gene (reference sequence). Authors' processing steps: The authors estimated nucleated cell counts from reference gene primer amplification. Some clones are missing from TCRdb's copy, which holds only in-frame ones; the method was immunoSEQ multiplex PCR. The V and J calls and clone size come from that table; D and trimming were worked out from the DNA. The table has approximately 260,000 clones, 80% to 90% seen once. Everyone who took part was roughly 18 to 89 years old, and they came from about two dozen US areas.

The chain is built from TRBV13 and TRBJ2-1; the D is unclear. The receptor was derived from a woman between 45 and 65 years old who had been exposed to COVID-19. The sample consisted of PBMCs or T cells enriched from blood (not recorded which). The CDR3 reads CASSSTYSREQFF. The CDR3 coding sequence is TGTGCCAGCAGCTCCACCTATAGTCGCGAGCAGTTCTTC.